The source of this TCR beta chain is a study of blood T cell repertoires in COVID-19. Cohort 3 donors were reported recovered after two negative PCRs, clearance, or symptom resolution. The CDR3 runs to 15 residues. Germline-derived CDR1 and CDR2 are SNHLY and FYNNEI. The V gene lost 6 bases and the J gene lost 1 base, with 13 bases spanning the gap. The protocol was immunoSEQ multiplex PCR, while the TCRdb copy is restricted to in-frame clones and leaves out a portion. The sample shows a few hundred thousand clones, about 90% of them seen only once. Source material: PBMCs or T cells enriched from blood (not recorded which). This TCR came from a man between 18 and 35 years old who had recovered from COVID-19. V is TRBV2 and J is TRBJ2-1, with D maybe TRBD1 (8 bases). The CDR3 loop reads CASRGQGGSYNEQFF. CDR3 sequence (DNA): TGTGCCAGCAGAGGACAGGGAGGGTCCTACAATGAGCAGTTCTTC.